This is a list of T cell receptor beta chains from one sample in a study of human T cells and chemical hapten exposure. TCRdb recomputed calls from the RACE reads with MiXCR, one row per CDR3 protein. The data contain some 89,000 distinct CDR3 sequences, 10% of them singletons. The sample was whole blood, taken in connection with sensitization to the hapten diphenylcyclopropenone (DPC). These receptors came from a woman in her 30s with alopecia areata. Some clones in this sample may be carry-over from other donors' samples. CDR3s include the opening cysteine and the closing phenylalanine or tryptophan. Clone size, where shown, is once, few, many, or a class for clones that have expanded.

v_gene	abundance	j_gene	CDR3aa
TRBV20-1	few	TRBJ1-1	CSARTGAPASTEAFF
TRBV29-1	many	TRBJ1-4	CSARDLATNEKLFF
TRBV4-1	many	TRBJ2-1	CASSQDVGTSTYGQFF
TRBV6-6	many	TRBJ1-2	CASRVLGTGTGFWNYGYTF
TRBV28	.	TRBJ2-1	CASSPQNTLSYNEQFF
TRBV12-3/TRBV12-4	many	TRBJ2-7	CASSRPGQGVGEQYF
TRBV6-5	.	TRBJ1-2	CASSYSSRGYGYTF
TRBV10-3	few	TRBJ2-3	CASTGASTDTQYF
TRBV30	few	TRBJ2-6	CAWSVTSGTGANVLTF
TRBV19	many	TRBJ1-5	CASSIFRDLNQPQHF
TRBV2	many	TRBJ1-1	CASSVQENTEAFF
TRBV5-1	many	TRBJ2-1	CASSQAGPLSYNEQFF
TRBV5-1	many	TRBJ2-3	CASSLNLAGTDTQYF
TRBV18	few	TRBJ2-2	CASSPPSVTGELFF
TRBV6-2/TRBV6-3	many	TRBJ1-5	CASSYSDRGGGNQPQHF
TRBV20-1	many	TRBJ1-2	CSARETGAAGYTF
TRBV29-1	many	TRBJ2-1	CSVDARGAVRVGEQFF
TRBV6-1	many	TRBJ2-5	CASSGTDEETQYF
TRBV29-1	.	TRBJ1-2	CSVVYSYGYTF
TRBV20-1	many	TRBJ1-2	CSARDPGQTYYGYTF
TRBV20-1	few	TRBJ1-2	CSASGTIFGRGYTF
TRBV20-1	few	TRBJ1-5	CSATGSGNQPQHF
TRBV5-1	many	TRBJ1-1	CASSLDISNTEAFF
TRBV10-3	few	TRBJ2-2	CAIGTSGSFGTGELFF
TRBV21-1	few	TRBJ2-5	CASSRQTGQAETQYF
TRBV29-1	many	TRBJ2-1	CSVESQLRGEQFF
TRBV19	.	TRBJ2-6	CASTALRSSGANVLTF
TRBV7-2	.	TRBJ1-6	CASSSNAGYLHF
TRBV12-3/TRBV12-4	few	TRBJ2-5	CASRQGEILTQYF
TRBV7-9	many	TRBJ1-5	CASSFTEQPQHF
TRBV6-2/TRBV6-3	.	TRBJ1-5	CASRTERGSNQPQHF
TRBV20-1	few	TRBJ1-1	CSASRGGTEAFF
TRBV5-1	many	TRBJ1-3	CASSPGQEGNTIYF
TRBV7-6	.	TRBJ2-7	CASSRDYNTYEQYF
TRBV24-1	.	TRBJ2-3	CATSDPTSADTQYF
TRBV13	few	TRBJ2-7	CASSRGLAVDSYEQYF
TRBV6-6	many	TRBJ1-1	CASSHGQGDGTEAFF
TRBV20-1	.	TRBJ2-3	CSASLHGRDTQYF
TRBV20-1	.	TRBJ1-1	CSDSGRGDGITFF
TRBV30	.	TRBJ2-1	CAGGLGLSYNEQFF
TRBV9	many	TRBJ2-5	CASSVAPTGHGQTQYF
TRBV5-1	many	TRBJ2-7	CASSFEQGSYEQYF
TRBV28	.	TRBJ2-7	CASSPNRDTTSYEQYF
TRBV3-1	.	TRBJ1-2	CASSQDPYLYSGYTF
TRBV12-3/TRBV12-4	many	TRBJ2-2	CASSSSNAPTGELFF
TRBV4-2	.	TRBJ2-1	CASSQDSRNNEQFF
TRBV27	.	TRBJ2-1	CASSLWAAQEQFF
TRBV3-1	many	TRBJ2-1	CASSQDLALAGDQFF
TRBV5-1	many	TRBJ1-1	CASSLLTENTEAFF
TRBV20-1	many	TRBJ2-5	CSAPGTGRQETQYF
TRBV27	many	TRBJ1-1	CASTLPPQRGNTEAFF
TRBV7-6	many	TRBJ2-3	CASSLARRQGAADTQYF
TRBV7-2	.	TRBJ2-7	CASSWSQDSYEQYF
TRBV4-2	few	TRBJ1-1	CASSQVGQGDTEAFF
TRBV2	many	TRBJ2-7	CATMDRGPYEQYF